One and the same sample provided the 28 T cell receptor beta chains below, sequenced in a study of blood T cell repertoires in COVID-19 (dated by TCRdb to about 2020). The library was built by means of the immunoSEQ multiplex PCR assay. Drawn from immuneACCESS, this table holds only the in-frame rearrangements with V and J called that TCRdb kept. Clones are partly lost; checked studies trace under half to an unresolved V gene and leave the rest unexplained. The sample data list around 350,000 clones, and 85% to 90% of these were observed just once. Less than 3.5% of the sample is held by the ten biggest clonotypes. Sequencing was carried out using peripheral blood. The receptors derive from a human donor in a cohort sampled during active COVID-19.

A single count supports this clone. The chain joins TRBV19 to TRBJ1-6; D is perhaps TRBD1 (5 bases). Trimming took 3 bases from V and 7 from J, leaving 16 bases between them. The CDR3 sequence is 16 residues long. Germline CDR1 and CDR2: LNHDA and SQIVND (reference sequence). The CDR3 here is CASSISGGRKNSPLHF. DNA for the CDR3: TGTGCCAGTAGTATTTCGGGGGGTAGGAAAAATTCACCCCTCCACTTT.

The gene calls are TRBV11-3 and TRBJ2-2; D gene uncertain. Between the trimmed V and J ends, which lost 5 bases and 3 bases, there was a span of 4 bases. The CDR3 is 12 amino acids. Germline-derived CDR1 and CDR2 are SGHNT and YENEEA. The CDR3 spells CASSQDTGELFF. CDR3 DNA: TGTGCCAGCAGCCAGGACACCGGGGAGCTGTTTTTT.

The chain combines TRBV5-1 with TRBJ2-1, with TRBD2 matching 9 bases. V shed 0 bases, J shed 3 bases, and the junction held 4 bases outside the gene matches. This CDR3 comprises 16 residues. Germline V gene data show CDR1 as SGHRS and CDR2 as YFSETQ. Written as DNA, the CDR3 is TGCGCCAGCAGCTTGGAGGTTAGCGGGGGCTACAATGAGCAGTTCTTC. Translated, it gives CASSLEVSGGYNEQFF.

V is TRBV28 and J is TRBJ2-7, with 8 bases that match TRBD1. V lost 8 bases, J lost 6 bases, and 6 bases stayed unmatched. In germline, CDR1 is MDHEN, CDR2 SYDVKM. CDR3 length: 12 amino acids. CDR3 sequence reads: CASWDRSSEQYF. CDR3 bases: TGTGCCAGCTGGGACAGGAGTTCCGAGCAGTACTTC.

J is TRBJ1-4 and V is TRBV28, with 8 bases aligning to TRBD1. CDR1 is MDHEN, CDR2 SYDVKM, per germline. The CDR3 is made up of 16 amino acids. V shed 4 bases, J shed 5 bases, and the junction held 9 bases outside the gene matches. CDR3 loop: CASSSQGEALNEKLFF. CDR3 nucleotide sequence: TGTGCCAGCAGTTCACAGGGGGAGGCACTCAATGAAAAACTGTTTTTT.

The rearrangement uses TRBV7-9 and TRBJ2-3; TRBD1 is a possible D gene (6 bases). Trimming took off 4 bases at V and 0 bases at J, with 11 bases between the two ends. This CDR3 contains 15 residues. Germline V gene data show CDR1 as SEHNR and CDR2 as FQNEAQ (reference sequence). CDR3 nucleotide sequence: TGTGCCAGCAGCTACGGACAGACTAGCACAGATACGCAGTATTTT. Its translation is CASSYGQTSTDTQYF.

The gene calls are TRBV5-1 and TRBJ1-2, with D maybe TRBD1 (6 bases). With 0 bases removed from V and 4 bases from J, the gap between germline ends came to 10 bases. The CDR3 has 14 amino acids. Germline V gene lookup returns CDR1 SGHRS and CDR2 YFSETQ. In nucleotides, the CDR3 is TGCGCCAGCAGCTTGGGGACAGAATCCTATGGCTACACCTTC. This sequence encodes CASSLGTESYGYTF.

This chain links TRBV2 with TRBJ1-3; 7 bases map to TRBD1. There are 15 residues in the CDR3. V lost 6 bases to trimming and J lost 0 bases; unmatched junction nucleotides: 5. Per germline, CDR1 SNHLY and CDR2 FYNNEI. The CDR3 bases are TGTGCCAGCAGCGTTGACAGGGACTCTGGAAACACCATATATTTT. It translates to CASSVDRDSGNTIYF.

The CDR3 DNA is TGCGCCAGCAGCCCTCGGACAGAATCACTGGCCTACGAGCAGTACTTC. It yields the protein CASSPRTESLAYEQYF. The chain combines TRBV5-1 with TRBJ2-7, with D perhaps matching TRBD1 (6 bases). The V gene lost 4 bases and the J gene lost 2 bases, with 19 bases spanning the gap. Germline V gene data show CDR1 as SGHRS and CDR2 as YFSETQ. The CDR3 covers 16 residues.

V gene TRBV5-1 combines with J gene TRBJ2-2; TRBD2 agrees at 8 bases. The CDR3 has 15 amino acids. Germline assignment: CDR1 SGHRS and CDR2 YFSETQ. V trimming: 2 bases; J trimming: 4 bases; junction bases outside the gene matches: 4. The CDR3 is CASSFTSGGTGELFF. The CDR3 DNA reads TGCGCCAGCAGCTTCACTAGCGGCGGCACCGGGGAGCTGTTTTTT.

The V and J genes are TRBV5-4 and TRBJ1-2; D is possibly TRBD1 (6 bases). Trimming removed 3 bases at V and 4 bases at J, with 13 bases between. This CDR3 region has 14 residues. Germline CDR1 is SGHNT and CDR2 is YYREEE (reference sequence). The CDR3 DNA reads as TGTGCCAGCAGCTCGCCGGACAGTACCTATGGCTACACCTTC. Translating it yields CASSSPDSTYGYTF.

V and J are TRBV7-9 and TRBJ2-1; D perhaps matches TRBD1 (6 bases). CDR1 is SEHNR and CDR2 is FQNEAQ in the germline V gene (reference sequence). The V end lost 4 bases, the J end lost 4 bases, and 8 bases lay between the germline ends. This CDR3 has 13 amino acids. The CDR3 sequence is CASSSQGYNEQFF. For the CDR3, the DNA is TGTGCCAGCAGCTCCCAGGGGTACAATGAGCAGTTCTTC.

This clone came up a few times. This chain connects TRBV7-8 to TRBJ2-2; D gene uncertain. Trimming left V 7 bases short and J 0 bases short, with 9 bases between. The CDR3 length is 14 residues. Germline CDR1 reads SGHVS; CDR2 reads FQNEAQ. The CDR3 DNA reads TGTGCCAGCATTCGTAGCCCGAACACCGGGGAGCTGTTTTTT. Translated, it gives CASIRSPNTGELFF.

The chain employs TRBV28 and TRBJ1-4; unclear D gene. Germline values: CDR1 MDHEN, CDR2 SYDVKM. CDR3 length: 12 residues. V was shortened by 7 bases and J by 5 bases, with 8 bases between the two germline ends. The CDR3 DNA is TGTGCCAGCAAGCGTTCCAATGAAAAACTGTTTTTT. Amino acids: CASKRSNEKLFF. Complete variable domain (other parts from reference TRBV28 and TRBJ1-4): DVKVTQSSRYLVKRTGEKVFLECVQDMDHENMFWYRQDPGLGLRLIYFSYDVKMKEKGDIPEGYSVSREKKERFSLILESASTNQTSMYLCASKRSNEKLFFGSGTQLSVL.

CDR3 residues: CATFTLGGTTEAFF. The DNA of the CDR3 is TGTGCCACCTTTACTCTGGGAGGGACCACTGAAGCTTTCTTT. The V gene is TRBV28, the J gene TRBJ1-1; TRBD1 might be the D (5 bases). V was pared by 10 bases and J by 4 bases, with 19 bases between. Germline V gene data show CDR1 as MDHEN and CDR2 as SYDVKM. The length of the CDR3 is 14 residues.

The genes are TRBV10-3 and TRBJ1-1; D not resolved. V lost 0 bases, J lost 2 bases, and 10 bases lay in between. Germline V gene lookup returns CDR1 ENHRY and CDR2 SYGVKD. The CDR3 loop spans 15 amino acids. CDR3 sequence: CAISESISQNTEAFF. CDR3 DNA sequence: TGTGCCATCAGTGAGTCGATTTCACAAAACACTGAAGCTTTCTTT.

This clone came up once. CDR3 sequence: CASSSGLAGTTGELFF. CDR3 DNA sequence: TGTGCCAGCAGCTCGGGACTAGCGGGGACCACCGGGGAGCTGTTTTTT. The J gene is TRBJ2-2, the V gene TRBV7-3, with 13 positions matching TRBD2. CDR1 SGHTA and CDR2 FQGTGA come from the germline V gene. The CDR3 totals 16 residues. The ends lost 4 bases at V and 4 bases at J; junction bases unmatched: 3.

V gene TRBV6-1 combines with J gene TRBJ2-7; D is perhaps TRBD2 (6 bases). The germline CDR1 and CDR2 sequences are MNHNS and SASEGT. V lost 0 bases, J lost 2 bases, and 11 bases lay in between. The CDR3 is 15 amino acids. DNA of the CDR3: TGTGCCAGCAGTGAAGCGGGAGGATACGCCTACGAGCAGTACTTC. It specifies CASSEAGGYAYEQYF.

CDR3 amino acids: CASSPGLAEGTDTQYF. In DNA form, the CDR3 reads TGTGCCAGCAGCCCGGGACTAGCCGAGGGCACAGATACGCAGTATTTT. The chain links TRBV11-2 to TRBJ2-3; 9 bases line up with TRBD2. Germline values: CDR1 SGHAT, CDR2 FQNNGV. J was trimmed by 1 base and V by 5 bases; bases with no gene match: 7. The CDR3 spans 16 residues.

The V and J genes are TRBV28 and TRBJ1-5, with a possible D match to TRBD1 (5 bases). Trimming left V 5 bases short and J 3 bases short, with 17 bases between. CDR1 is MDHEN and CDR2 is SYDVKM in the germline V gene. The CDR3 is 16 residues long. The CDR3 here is CASSPGGGAHNQPQHF. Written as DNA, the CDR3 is TGTGCCAGCAGTCCTGGGGGAGGGGCTCACAATCAGCCCCAGCATTTT.

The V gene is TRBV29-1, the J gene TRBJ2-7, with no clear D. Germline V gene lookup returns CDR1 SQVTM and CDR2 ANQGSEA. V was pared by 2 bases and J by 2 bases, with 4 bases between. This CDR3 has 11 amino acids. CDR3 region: CSVENTYEQYF. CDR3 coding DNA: TGCAGCGTTGAAAATACCTACGAGCAGTACTTC.

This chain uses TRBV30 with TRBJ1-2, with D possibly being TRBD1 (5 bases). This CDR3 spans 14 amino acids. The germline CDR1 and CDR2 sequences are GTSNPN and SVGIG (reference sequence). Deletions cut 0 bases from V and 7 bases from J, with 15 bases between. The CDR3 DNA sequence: TGTGCCTGGAGTGTAGGTAGGGGATTCTCTGGCTACACCTTC. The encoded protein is CAWSVGRGFSGYTF.

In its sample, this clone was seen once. CDR3 in DNA: TGTGCCTTTTCAGCGGTGGGGGACTTCTCTGGAAACACCATATATTTT. It specifies CAFSAVGDFSGNTIYF. The gene calls are TRBV30 and TRBJ1-3; D might be TRBD1 (5 bases). The V and J ends lost 7 bases and 0 bases respectively, with 19 bases between them. Looked up from germline, CDR1 is GTSNPN and CDR2 is SVGIG (reference sequence). The CDR3 loop spans 16 amino acids.

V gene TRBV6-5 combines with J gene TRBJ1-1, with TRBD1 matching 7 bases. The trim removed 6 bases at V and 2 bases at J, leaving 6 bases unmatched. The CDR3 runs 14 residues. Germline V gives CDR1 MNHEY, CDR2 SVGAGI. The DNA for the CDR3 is TGTGCCAGCAGCCTCACAGGGGATAACACTGAAGCTTTCTTT. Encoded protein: CASSLTGDNTEAFF.

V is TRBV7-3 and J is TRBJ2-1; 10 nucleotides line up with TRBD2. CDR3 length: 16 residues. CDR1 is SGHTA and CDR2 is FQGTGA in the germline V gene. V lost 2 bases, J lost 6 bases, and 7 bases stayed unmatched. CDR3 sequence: CASSLFSGRSVNEQFF. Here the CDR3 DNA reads TGTGCCAGCAGCTTATTTAGCGGGAGGAGTGTCAATGAGCAGTTCTTC.

The CDR3 DNA reads TGCGCCAGCAGCCTGGGACAGGATCAGCCCCAGCATTTT. Translating gives CASSLGQDQPQHF. The chain combines TRBV5-1 with TRBJ1-5, with 8 nucleotides matching TRBD1. Germline loops: CDR1 SGHRS, CDR2 YFSETQ. The CDR3 is made up of 13 amino acids. V dropped 4 bases and J dropped 5; count of bases not matched to a gene: 2.

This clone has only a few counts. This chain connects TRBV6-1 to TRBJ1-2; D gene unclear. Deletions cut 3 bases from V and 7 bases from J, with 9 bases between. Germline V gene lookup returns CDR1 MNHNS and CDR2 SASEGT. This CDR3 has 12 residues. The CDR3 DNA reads TGTGCCAGCAGTGAGAGGCCGAGTGGCTACACCTTC. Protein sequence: CASSERPSGYTF.

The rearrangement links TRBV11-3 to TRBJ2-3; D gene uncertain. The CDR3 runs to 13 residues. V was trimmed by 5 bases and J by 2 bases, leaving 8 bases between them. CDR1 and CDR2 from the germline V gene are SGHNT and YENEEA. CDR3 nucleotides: TGTGCCAGCAGCCCGCCTAACACAGATACGCAGTATTTT. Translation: CASSPPNTDTQYF.